The clone carrying this T cell receptor beta chain was counted many times. Its specificity is not known. The record originates from a study of shared clonotypes between healthy human individuals. Overall study results and limits: In contrast to clonotypes shared by all four donors, non-shared clonotypes had lower generation probabilities.

Memory CD4+ cells were the fraction left after CD45RA+ naive selection. Profiling relied on immunoSEQ multiplex PCR, and the TCRdb table lists in-frame clones only, not all of them. The data hold some 2,000,000 clones, with 85% to 95% observed a single time. The sample comprised naive CD4+ T cells sorted from blood. Subset indicated: CD45RA+ positively selected. This TCR came from a man aged 18-30 years in good health.

CDR3 bases: TGCGCCAGCAGCCCCCCTCGAGTGGATTCACCCCTCCACTTT. Its protein product is CASSPPRVDSPLHF. The chain links TRBV4-1 to TRBJ1-6; D unresolved. This CDR3 is built from 14 residues. V was clipped by 4 bases and J by 8 bases, with 12 bases between them. CDR1 is MGHRA and CDR2 is YSYEKL in the germline V gene.